The entry below describes one T cell receptor (beta chain). Genomic DNA, serving as template, underwent TCR beta VDJ and CDR3 profiling. TCRdb analysed the reads with MiXCR anew, one entry per CDR3 protein. Here the sample spans 86,000 or so distinct CDR3 sequences, approximately 46% being singletons. The data belong to a study of CD8+CD57+ T cells in acquired aplastic anemia. The CDR3 sequence is 14 residues long. Germline values: CDR1 DFQATT, CDR2 SNEGSKA (reference sequence). With 3 bases clipped from V and 0 bases from J, the junction kept 2 bases outside the gene matches. The genes are TRBV20-1 and TRBJ2-5; 9 nucleotides match TRBD2. This clonotype was obtained from a human donor in good health, serving as a control. The material sequenced was sorted CD4+, CD8+, or CD8+CD57+ T cells (not recorded which) from PBMCs. The CDR3 DNA is TGCAGTGCTAGGAGCGGGGGGCACCAAGAGACCCAGTACTTC. Its protein product is CSARSGGHQETQYF.